These 3 T cell receptor beta chains originate from one sample sequenced in a study of blood T cell repertoires in COVID-19. Produced via immunoSEQ multiplex PCR; TCRdb's table is partial and in-frame only. The sample lists 150,000 to 200,000 clones; about 87% were seen once. Sequencing was carried out using peripheral blood. Receptor source: a woman in her late teens or twenties who had recovered from COVID-19.

The V call is TRBV11-2, the J call TRBJ2-1; the match to TRBD2 covers 7 bases. V shed 5 bases and J 6 bases; nucleotides not matched to a gene: 13. Germline loops: CDR1 SGHAT, CDR2 FQNNGV. The CDR3 contains 16 residues. CDR3 DNA sequence: TGTGCCAGCAGCCGTGGGGTTGGCGGGGGTTCCAATGAGCAGTTCTTC. Its protein product is CASSRGVGGGSNEQFF.

This clone appeared a few times. The genes are TRBV10-1 and TRBJ2-3, with 11 positions matching TRBD1. The CDR3 consists of 15 residues. Germline CDR1 and CDR2: WNHNN and SYGVQD (reference sequence). Losses at the gene ends were 2 bases for V and 3 bases for J; bases not matched to a gene: 1. Written as DNA, the CDR3 is TGCGCCAGCAGTGAGGGGGACAGGGGGACAGATACGCAGTATTTT. Amino acid sequence: CASSEGDRGTDTQYF.

The V and J genes are TRBV19 and TRBJ2-2; 10 nucleotides match TRBD2. From germline, CDR1 is LNHDA and CDR2 SQIVND (reference sequence). The CDR3 covers 16 residues. The V and J ends lost 6 bases and 3 bases, in that order; junction bases with no gene match: 7. The CDR3 DNA follows: TGTGCCAGTAGCCCCAGCGGGAGGGTTTACACCGGGGAGCTGTTTTTT. Translation: CASSPSGRVYTGELFF.